The next 25 T cell receptor beta chains were all read from a single sample in a study of T cell responses to AZD1222 COVID-19 vaccine (dated by TCRdb to the early 2020s). Library prep was done by the immunoSEQ multiplex PCR assay. Not all clones reach the TCRdb copy of this immuneACCESS table, which keeps in-frame sequences only. Checked studies attribute under half of the gap to unresolved V genes and leave the rest unexplained. Present in this sample are tens of thousands of clones, 80% of which were seen just once. The ten largest make up 22% of the sample. The sample's time point label is to be understood as: baseline before first vaccination. Here the sequenced sample was peripheral blood, taken on day 0 of AZD1222 vaccination. The receptors shown here come from an adult in good health.

The CDR3 DNA follows: TGCGCCAGCAGAGCCGGCGGCTCCAATCAGCCCCAGCATTTT. It encodes CASRAGGSNQPQHF. The gene calls are TRBV10-2 and TRBJ1-5; no clear D gene. V lost 6 bases to trimming and J lost 3 bases, with 12 bases between them. The germline V gene has CDR1 WSHSY and CDR2 SAAADI. CDR3 length: 14 residues.

V is TRBV4-1 and J is TRBJ1-2; the D gene is possibly TRBD1 (5 bases). Germline V gene sequence: CDR1 MGHRA, CDR2 YSYEKL. V lost 3 bases to trimming and J lost 8 bases, with 13 bases between them. This CDR3 region has 13 residues. The CDR3 region has the DNA TGCGCCAGCAGCCAGAGGGGCGTGGGGGGCTACACCTTC. This codes for CASSQRGVGGYTF.

The J gene is TRBJ2-3, the V gene TRBV7-2, with D unresolved. The CDR3 loop spans 13 amino acids. V was pared by 2 bases and J by 4 bases, with 7 bases between. From germline, CDR1 is SGHTA and CDR2 FQGNSA. The CDR3 nucleotides are TGTGCCAGCAGCTTACAAGGCTCAGATACGCAGTATTTT. Amino acid sequence: CASSLQGSDTQYF.

The V and J genes are TRBV7-8 and TRBJ2-5, with D possibly matching TRBD1 (5 bases). The length of the CDR3 is 14 residues. The germline V gene encodes CDR1 SGHVS and CDR2 FQNEAQ. Trimming cost V 0 bases and J 8 bases, with 13 bases left between them. DNA of the CDR3: TGTGCCAGCAGCTTAGCGTCGTCAGGGCTTACCCAGTACTTC. As protein: CASSLASSGLTQYF.

The CDR3 protein is CASSQVNRGLADYNEQFF. The DNA of the CDR3 is TGTGCCAGCAGCCAAGTGAACCGGGGACTAGCGGACTACAATGAGCAGTTCTTC. The gene calls are TRBV3-1 (or the pseudogene TRBV3-2) and TRBJ2-1; 11 bases map to TRBD2. CDR1 is LGHDT and CDR2 is YNNKEL in the germline V gene (reference sequence). The CDR3 has 18 residues. Losses at the gene ends were 1 base for V and 3 bases for J; bases not matched to a gene: 8.

The rearrangement links TRBV2 to TRBJ1-2; D is possibly TRBD1 (5 bases). This CDR3 is built from 12 residues. Between the trimmed V and J ends, which lost 2 bases and 8 bases, there was a span of 9 bases. The germline V gene has CDR1 SNHLY and CDR2 FYNNEI. In DNA, the CDR3 is TGTGCCAGCAGTGAAAACAGGTCCGGCTACACCTTC. It is translated as CASSENRSGYTF.

CDR3 sequence reads: CASSLRTGGDEQYF. CDR3 nucleotides: TGCGCCAGCAGCTTAAGGACAGGGGGGGACGAGCAGTACTTC. The gene calls are TRBV5-1 and TRBJ2-7, with 10 bases matching TRBD1. The CDR3 covers 14 residues. With 2 bases clipped from V and 5 bases from J, the junction kept 4 bases outside the gene matches. The germline CDR1 and CDR2 sequences are SGHRS and YFSETQ.

This clone appeared a single time. The J gene is TRBJ2-1, the V gene TRBV7-2; 14 bases align to TRBD2. The CDR3 has 15 amino acids. Losses at the gene ends were 5 bases for V and 7 bases for J; bases not matched to a gene: 4. Germline V gene sequence: CDR1 SGHTA, CDR2 FQGNSA. CDR3 loop: CASSIRTSGRNEQFF. CDR3 coding DNA: TGTGCCAGCAGCATCAGGACTAGCGGGAGGAATGAGCAGTTCTTC.

This chain joins TRBV30 and TRBJ1-3; unclear D gene. Deletions cut 2 bases from V and 0 bases from J, with 5 bases between. CDR1 and CDR2 from the germline V gene are GTSNPN and SVGIG (reference sequence). This CDR3 region has 13 residues. The CDR3 DNA reads TGTGCCTGGAGTCTCTTCTCTGGAAACACCATATATTTT. It yields the protein CAWSLFSGNTIYF.

This rearrangement joins TRBV5-4 to TRBJ1-1; a possible D gene is TRBD1 (5 bases). Germline lookup yields CDR1 SGHNT and CDR2 YYREEE (reference sequence). V lost 0 bases, J lost 6 bases, and 15 bases lay in between. The CDR3 extends over 15 amino acids. The CDR3 loop is CASSLAGRERSEAFF. The CDR3 DNA reads as TGTGCCAGCAGCTTGGCCGGCAGGGAGCGGTCTGAAGCTTTCTTT.

The gene calls are TRBV4-1 and TRBJ2-3; 15 nucleotides agree with TRBD2. The CDR3 runs 19 residues. Germline-derived CDR1 and CDR2 are MGHRA and YSYEKL. The V segment lost 4 bases and the J segment 2 bases; nucleotides outside the gene matches: 10. The CDR3 DNA follows: TGCGCCAGCAGCCCCACGGGACTAGCGGGGGGTCACGCCACAGATACGCAGTATTTT. Translation: CASSPTGLAGGHATDTQYF.

The J gene is TRBJ2-1, the V gene TRBV7-9; D gene unclear. Germline V gives CDR1 SEHNR, CDR2 FQNEAQ (reference sequence). The CDR3 contains 13 residues. V was clipped by 1 base and J by 7 bases, with 8 bases between them. Here the CDR3 reads CASSLVPYNEQFF. As DNA, the CDR3 is TGTGCCAGCAGCTTAGTTCCGTATAATGAGCAGTTCTTC.

Here the CDR3 DNA reads TGTGCCAGCAGTTTAAGGGGGACTGAAGCTTTCTTT. Translation gives CASSLRGTEAFF. J is TRBJ1-1 and V is TRBV28, with D tentatively TRBD1 (6 bases). Germline V gene sequence: CDR1 MDHEN, CDR2 SYDVKM. This CDR3 region has 12 residues. V lost 2 bases and J lost 5, with 6 bases in between. The full variable domain, with the rest looked up from reference TRBV28 and TRBJ1-1, is DVKVTQSSRYLVKRTGEKVFLECVQDMDHENMFWYRQDPGLGLRLIYFSYDVKMKEKGDIPEGYSVSREKKERFSLILESASTNQTSMYLCASSLRGTEAFFGQGTRLTVV.

This chain connects TRBV2 to TRBJ2-2; D is perhaps TRBD1 (5 bases). The CDR3 loop spans 15 amino acids. Germline V gene data show CDR1 as SNHLY and CDR2 as FYNNEI. Deletions cut 8 bases from V and 2 bases from J, with 15 bases between. CDR3 in DNA: TGTGCCAGCTCGAGTGGGGCTCCAAACACCGGGGAGCTGTTTTTT. Translation: CASSSGAPNTGELFF.

This clone was found once. This chain joins TRBV6-5 and TRBJ2-3; no firm D call. V was cut by 7 bases and J by 2 bases, with 16 bases left in between. CDR1 and CDR2 from the germline V gene are MNHEY and SVGAGI. This CDR3 comprises 15 residues. The CDR3 protein is CASTLTRGPTDTQYF. The CDR3 DNA is TGTGCCAGCACCCTAACGCGTGGGCCCACAGATACGCAGTATTTT.

The chain uses TRBV6-5 and TRBJ1-3; TRBD1 might be the D (6 bases). V was clipped by 5 bases and J by 3 bases, with 11 bases between them. This CDR3 is 14 amino acids long. The germline gives CDR1 MNHEY, CDR2 SVGAGI. CDR3 sequence (DNA): TGTGCCAGCAGTACAGGGCAGGGTGGAAACACCATATATTTT. This codes for CASSTGQGGNTIYF.

This clone was seen at least ten times. The rearrangement links TRBV13 to TRBJ2-7; 14 bases are shared with TRBD2. CDR3 length: 19 residues. Germline assignment: CDR1 PRHDT and CDR2 FYEKMQ (reference sequence). The V segment lost 1 base and the J segment 1 base; nucleotides outside the gene matches: 9. Here the CDR3 reads CASSLEGLAGEERSYEQYF. CDR3 DNA sequence: TGTGCCAGCAGCTTAGAGGGACTAGCGGGAGAGGAACGTTCCTACGAGCAGTACTTC.

The chain combines TRBV5-5 with TRBJ1-2; maybe TRBD1 (6 bases). This CDR3 spans 15 amino acids. V shed 3 bases and J shed 8 bases, with 20 bases lying between them. CDR1 is SGHKS, CDR2 YYEKEE, per germline (reference sequence). For the CDR3, the DNA is TGTGCCAGCAGCTATGGGCCGGGGGCGAGGGAGGGCTACACCTTC. Residues: CASSYGPGAREGYTF.

This clone was observed once. The rearrangement uses TRBV5-1 and TRBJ1-2; 7 bases are shared with TRBD1. The CDR3 is 12 amino acids. V trimming: 5 bases; J trimming: 4 bases; junction bases outside the gene matches: 2. From germline, CDR1 is SGHRS and CDR2 YFSETQ. This CDR3 is CASSAGGYGYTF. The CDR3 coding sequence is TGCGCCAGCAGTGCAGGGGGCTATGGCTACACCTTC.

This sequence joins TRBV3-1 (or the pseudogene TRBV3-2) and TRBJ1-1; 11 bases match TRBD1. This CDR3 has 13 residues. The ends lost 4 bases at V and 10 bases at J; junction bases unmatched: 5. The germline CDR1 and CDR2 sequences are LGHDT and YNNKEL (reference sequence). CDR3 sequence reads: CASSPSGTGGAFF. Written as DNA, the CDR3 is TGTGCCAGCAGCCCCTCCGGGACAGGGGGAGCTTTCTTT.

This chain links TRBV5-6 with TRBJ2-7; D possibly corresponds to TRBD1 (5 bases). The germline gives CDR1 SGHDT, CDR2 YYEEEE. V was shortened by 2 bases and J by 2 bases, with 11 bases between the two germline ends. CDR3 length: 14 amino acids. CDR3 in DNA: TGTGCCAGCAGCTTAACCGGACATCCCTACGAGCAGTACTTC. Encoded protein: CASSLTGHPYEQYF.

The chain recombines TRBV7-8 with TRBJ1-1; a weak D match, TRBD1 (5 bases). Germline loops: CDR1 SGHVS, CDR2 FQNEAQ. The CDR3 length is 16 residues. Trimming pared 1 base from V and 1 base from J, leaving 13 bases between. The CDR3 nucleotides read TGTGCCAGCAGCTTAGGGGGGGTTGGACGGAACACTGAAGCTTTCTTT. This translates into CASSLGGVGRNTEAFF.

The sample holds many counts of this clone. The V call is TRBV4-1, the J call TRBJ2-7; D might be TRBD1 or TRBD2, each matching 5 bases. Germline V gene lookup returns CDR1 MGHRA and CDR2 YSYEKL. Trimming left V 4 bases short and J 4 bases short, with 26 bases between. The CDR3 runs to 18 residues. The CDR3 protein is CASSLAHLPGRKHYEQYF. The CDR3 DNA follows: TGCGCCAGCAGCCTAGCCCATTTACCGGGACGGAAACATTACGAGCAGTACTTC.

This chain connects TRBV7-9 to TRBJ1-3, with 12 bases fitting TRBD1. With 5 bases clipped from V and 14 bases from J, the junction kept 4 bases outside the gene matches. Germline CDR1 and CDR2: SEHNR and FQNEAQ (reference sequence). CDR3 length equals 12 residues. This chain's CDR3 is CASSLGTGGVYF. CDR3 sequence (DNA): TGTGCCAGCAGCCTTGGGACAGGGGGCGTATATTTT.

V is TRBV12-5 and J is TRBJ2-2; D is ambiguous. The CDR3 is 13 amino acids. In germline, CDR1 is LGHNT, CDR2 FRNRAP. V lost 5 bases, J lost 8 bases, and 12 bases lay in between. CDR3 DNA: TGTGCTAGTGGTGCCCTATTCGAGGGGGAGCTGTTTTTT. This gives the protein CASGALFEGELFF.